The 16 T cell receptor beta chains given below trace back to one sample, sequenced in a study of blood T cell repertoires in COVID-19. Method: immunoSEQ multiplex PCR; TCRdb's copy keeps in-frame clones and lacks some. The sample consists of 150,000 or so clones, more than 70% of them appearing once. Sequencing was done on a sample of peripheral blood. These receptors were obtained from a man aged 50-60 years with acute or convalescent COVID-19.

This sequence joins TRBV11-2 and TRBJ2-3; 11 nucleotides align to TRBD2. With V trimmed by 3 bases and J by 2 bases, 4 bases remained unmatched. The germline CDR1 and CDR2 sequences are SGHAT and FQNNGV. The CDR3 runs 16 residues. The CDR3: CASSLLAGGVTDTQYF. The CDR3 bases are TGTGCCAGCAGCTTGTTAGCGGGAGGGGTCACAGATACGCAGTATTTT. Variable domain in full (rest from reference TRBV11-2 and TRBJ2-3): EAGVAQSPRYKIIEKRQSVAFWCNPISGHATLYWYQQILGQGPKLLIQFQNNGVVDDSQLPKDRFSAERLKGVDSTLKIQPAKLEDSAVYLCASSLLAGGVTDTQYFGPGTRLTVL.

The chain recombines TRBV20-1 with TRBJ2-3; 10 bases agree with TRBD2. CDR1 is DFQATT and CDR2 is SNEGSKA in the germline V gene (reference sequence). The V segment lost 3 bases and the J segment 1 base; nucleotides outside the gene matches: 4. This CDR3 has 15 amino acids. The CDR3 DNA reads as TGCAGTGCTAGTGGTCTAGCGGGGGGCACAGATACGCAGTATTTT. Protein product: CSASGLAGGTDTQYF.

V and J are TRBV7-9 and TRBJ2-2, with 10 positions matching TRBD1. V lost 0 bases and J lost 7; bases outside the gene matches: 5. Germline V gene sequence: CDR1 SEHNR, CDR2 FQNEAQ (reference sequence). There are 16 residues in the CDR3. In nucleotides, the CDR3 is TGTGCCAGCAGCTTAGCGATTGGGACAGGGGTCGGGGAGCTGTTTTTT. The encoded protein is CASSLAIGTGVGELFF.

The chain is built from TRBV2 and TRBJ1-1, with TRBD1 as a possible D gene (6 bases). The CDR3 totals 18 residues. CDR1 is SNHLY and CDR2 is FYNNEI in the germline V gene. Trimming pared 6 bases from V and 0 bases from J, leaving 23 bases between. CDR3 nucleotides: TGTGCCAGCAGCGGACCCGACAGGAAGCGAGCCATGAACACTGAAGCTTTCTTT. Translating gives CASSGPDRKRAMNTEAFF.

The CDR3 nucleotides read TGTGCCAGCTCGGACAGACAAGGCTACACCTTC. It yields the protein CASSDRQGYTF. This chain joins TRBV7-8 and TRBJ1-2; a weak D match, TRBD1 (6 bases). With 8 bases removed from V and 8 bases from J, the gap between germline ends came to 12 bases. This CDR3 is built from 11 residues. Germline lookup yields CDR1 SGHVS and CDR2 FQNEAQ. The full variable domain, rest sourced from reference TRBV7-8 and TRBJ1-2, is GAGVSQSPRYKVAKRGQDVALRCDPISGHVSLFWYQQALGQGPEFLTYFQNEAQLDKSGLPSDRFFAERPEGSVSTLKIQRTQQEDSAVYLCASSDRQGYTFGSGTRLTVV.

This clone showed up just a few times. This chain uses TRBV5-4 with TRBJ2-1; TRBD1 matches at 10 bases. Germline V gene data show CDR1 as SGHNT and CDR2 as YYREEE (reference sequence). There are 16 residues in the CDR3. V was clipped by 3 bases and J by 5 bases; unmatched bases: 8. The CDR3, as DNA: TGTGCCAGCAGCTGGCCCGGGACAGGGGTGAACAATGAGCAGTTCTTC. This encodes CASSWPGTGVNNEQFF.

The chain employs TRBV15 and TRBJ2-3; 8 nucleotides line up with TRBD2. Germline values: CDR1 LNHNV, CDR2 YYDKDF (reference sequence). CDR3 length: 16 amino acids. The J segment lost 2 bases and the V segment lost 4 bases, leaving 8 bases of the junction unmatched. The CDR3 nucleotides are TGTGCCACCAGCAAGAGAGAACTAGCGGTCACAGATACGCAGTATTTT. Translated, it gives CATSKRELAVTDTQYF.

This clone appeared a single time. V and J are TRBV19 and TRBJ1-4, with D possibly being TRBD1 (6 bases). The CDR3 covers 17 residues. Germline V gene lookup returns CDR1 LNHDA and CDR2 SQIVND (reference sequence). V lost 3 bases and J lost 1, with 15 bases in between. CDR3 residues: CASSIRGARLTNEKLFF. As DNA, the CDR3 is TGTGCCAGTAGTATTCGGGGGGCAAGGTTAACTAATGAAAAACTGTTTTTT.

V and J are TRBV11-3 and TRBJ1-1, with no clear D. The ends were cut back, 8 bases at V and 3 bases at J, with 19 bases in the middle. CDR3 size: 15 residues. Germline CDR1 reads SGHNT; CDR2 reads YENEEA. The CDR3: CASARDKGVDTEAFF. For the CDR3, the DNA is TGTGCCAGCGCTAGAGATAAAGGCGTGGACACTGAAGCTTTCTTT.

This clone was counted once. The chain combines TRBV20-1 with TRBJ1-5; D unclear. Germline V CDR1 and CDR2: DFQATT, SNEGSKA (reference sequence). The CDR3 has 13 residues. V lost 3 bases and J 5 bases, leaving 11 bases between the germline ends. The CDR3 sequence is CSASGIYYQPQHF. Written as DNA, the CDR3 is TGCAGTGCTAGTGGTATCTATTATCAGCCCCAGCATTTT.

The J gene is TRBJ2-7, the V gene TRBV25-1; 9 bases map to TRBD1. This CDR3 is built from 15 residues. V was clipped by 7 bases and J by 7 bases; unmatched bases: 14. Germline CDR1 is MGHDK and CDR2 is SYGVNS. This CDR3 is CASTPRTGVNGEQYF. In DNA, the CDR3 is TGTGCCAGCACCCCCCGGACAGGGGTTAATGGTGAGCAGTACTTC.

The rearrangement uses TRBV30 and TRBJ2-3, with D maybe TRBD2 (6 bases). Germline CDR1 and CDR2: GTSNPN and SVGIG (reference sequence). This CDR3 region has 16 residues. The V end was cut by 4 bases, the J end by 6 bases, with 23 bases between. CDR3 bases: TGTGCCTGGACTAGGGGTCTCTGGGGGGAAATGGATACGCAGTATTTT. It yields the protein CAWTRGLWGEMDTQYF. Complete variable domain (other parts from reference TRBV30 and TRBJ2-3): SQTIHQWPATLVQPVGSPLSLECTVEGTSNPNLYWYRQAAGRGLQLLFYSVGIGQISSEVPQNLSASRPQDRQFILSSKKLLLSDSGFYLCAWTRGLWGEMDTQYFGPGTRLTVL.

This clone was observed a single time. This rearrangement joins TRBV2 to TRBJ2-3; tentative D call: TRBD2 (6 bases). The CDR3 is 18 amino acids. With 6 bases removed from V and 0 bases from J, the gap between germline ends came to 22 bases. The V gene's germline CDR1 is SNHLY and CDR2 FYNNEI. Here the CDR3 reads CASSPWGDPASSTDTQYF. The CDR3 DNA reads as TGTGCCAGCAGCCCGTGGGGGGATCCGGCCTCTAGCACAGATACGCAGTATTTT.

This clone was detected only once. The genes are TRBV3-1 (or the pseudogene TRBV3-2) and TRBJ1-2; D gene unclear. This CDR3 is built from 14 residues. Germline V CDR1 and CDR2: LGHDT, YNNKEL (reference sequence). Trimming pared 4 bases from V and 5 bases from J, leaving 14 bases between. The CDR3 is CASSRGSGLYGYTF. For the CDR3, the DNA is TGTGCCAGCAGCCGAGGGTCCGGGTTATATGGCTACACCTTC.

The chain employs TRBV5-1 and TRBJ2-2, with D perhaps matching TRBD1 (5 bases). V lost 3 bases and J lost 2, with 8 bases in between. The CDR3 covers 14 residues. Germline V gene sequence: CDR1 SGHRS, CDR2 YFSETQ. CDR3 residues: CASSSDRNTGELFF. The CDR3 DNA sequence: TGCGCCAGCAGCTCCGACAGAAACACCGGGGAGCTGTTTTTT.

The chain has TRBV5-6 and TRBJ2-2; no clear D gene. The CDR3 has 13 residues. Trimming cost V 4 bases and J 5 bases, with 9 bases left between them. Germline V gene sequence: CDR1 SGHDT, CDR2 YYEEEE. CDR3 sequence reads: CASSITRTGELFF. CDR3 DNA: TGTGCCAGCAGCATTACCAGAACCGGGGAGCTGTTTTTT.